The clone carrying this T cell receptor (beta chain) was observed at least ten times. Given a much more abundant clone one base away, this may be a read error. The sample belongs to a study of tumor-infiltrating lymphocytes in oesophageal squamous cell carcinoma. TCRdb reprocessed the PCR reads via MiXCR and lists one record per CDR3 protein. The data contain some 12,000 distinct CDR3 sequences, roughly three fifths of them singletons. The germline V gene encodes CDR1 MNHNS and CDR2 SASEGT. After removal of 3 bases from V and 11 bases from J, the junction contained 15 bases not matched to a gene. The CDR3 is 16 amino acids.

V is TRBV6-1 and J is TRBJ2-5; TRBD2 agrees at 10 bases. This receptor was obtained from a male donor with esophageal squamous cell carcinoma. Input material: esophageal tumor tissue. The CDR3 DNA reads TGTGCCAGCAGTGACCTTAGCGGGAGGACCTACAATGAGCAGTACTTC. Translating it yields CASSDLSGRTYNEQYF.